One and the same sample provided the 27 T cell receptor beta chains below, sequenced in a study of T cell responses to AZD1222 COVID-19 vaccine. Sequencing was performed with immunoSEQ multiplex PCR; in TCRdb, only in-frame clones are kept and a portion is missing. The sample yields over 85,000 clones, roughly nine tenths seen once. Here the sequenced sample was peripheral blood, taken on day 0 of AZD1222 vaccination. These receptors were obtained from an adult in good health.

The chain uses TRBV5-6 and TRBJ1-1; D not certain. The V gene lost 2 bases and the J gene lost 1 base, with 9 bases spanning the gap. There are 14 residues in the CDR3. The germline gives CDR1 SGHDT, CDR2 YYEEEE. The CDR3 DNA sequence: TGTGCCAGCAGCTTAGCAACCTCGAACACTGAAGCTTTCTTT. The encoded protein is CASSLATSNTEAFF.

This sequence joins TRBV28 and TRBJ1-2; tentatively, D is TRBD1 (6 bases). This CDR3 has 13 residues. Per germline, CDR1 MDHEN and CDR2 SYDVKM. V lost 6 bases to trimming and J lost 3 bases, with 11 bases between them. The CDR3 DNA sequence: TGTGCCAGCAGCTTCAGGGGTCACTATGGCTACACCTTC. Its protein product is CASSFRGHYGYTF.

This rearrangement joins TRBV27 to TRBJ2-2, with D unclear. Per germline, CDR1 MNHEY and CDR2 SMNVEV (reference sequence). V lost 5 bases, J lost 6 bases, and 7 bases lay in between. This CDR3 has 12 amino acids. The CDR3 DNA reads TGTGCCAGCAGTCTCCCCGCCGGGGAGCTGTTTTTT. Its protein is CASSLPAGELFF.

The V and J genes are TRBV6-1 and TRBJ2-5; tentative D call: TRBD1 (5 bases). Trimming left V 3 bases short and J 5 bases short, with 13 bases between. Germline V gene data show CDR1 as MNHNS and CDR2 as SASEGT. CDR3 length: 14 residues. CDR3 sequence reads: CASSDRVGRETQYF. The CDR3 DNA sequence: TGTGCCAGCAGTGACAGGGTTGGGCGGGAGACCCAGTACTTC.

The chain carries TRBV5-1 and TRBJ1-6; D call uncertain. Germline CDR1 and CDR2: SGHRS and YFSETQ. The V end was cut by 0 bases, the J end by 7 bases, with 11 bases between. This CDR3 has 15 amino acids. The CDR3: CASSLVGSPNSPLHF. The CDR3 DNA reads as TGCGCCAGCAGCTTGGTGGGCAGCCCGAATTCACCCCTCCACTTT.

This clone was counted between two and nine times. The rearrangement joins TRBV12-2 to TRBJ2-7; the tabulated D call, TRBD1, remains unverified against the DNA. TRBV12-2 is a documented pseudogene. The CDR3 is 16 amino acids. This CDR3 is CASRLGAARLGYEQYF. CDR3 nucleotides: TGTGCAAGTCGCTTAGGGGCAGCCCGGCTTGGCTACGAGCAGTACTTC.

This clone was observed a single time. V is TRBV19 and J is TRBJ1-1; D gene unclear. Germline V lookup: CDR1 LNHDA, CDR2 SQIVND (reference sequence). This CDR3 has 15 residues. Trimming removed 7 bases from V and 0 bases from J, with 15 bases in between. CDR3 bases: TGTGCCAGTACCCCGGACTTTCTGATGAACACTGAAGCTTTCTTT. This gives the protein CASTPDFLMNTEAFF.

The rearrangement links TRBV28 to TRBJ1-1; 8 bases map to TRBD1. Germline loops: CDR1 MDHEN, CDR2 SYDVKM. The V segment lost 5 bases and the J segment 4 bases; nucleotides outside the gene matches: 9. This CDR3 has 15 amino acids. The CDR3 sequence: CASSLDRVGLTEAFF. CDR3 DNA sequence: TGTGCCAGCAGTCTGGACAGGGTGGGACTCACTGAAGCTTTCTTT.

The CDR3 here is CATSESGSYEQYF. The CDR3 coding sequence is TGTGCCACCAGTGAGTCAGGCTCCTACGAGCAGTACTTC. The V call is TRBV24-1, the J call TRBJ2-7; D ambiguous. From germline, CDR1 is KGHDR and CDR2 SFDVKD. CDR3 length equals 13 residues. Trimming removed 4 bases from V and 0 bases from J, with 6 bases in between.

The chain carries TRBV18 and TRBJ2-5, with TRBD1 as a possible D gene (6 bases). The CDR3 is 13 amino acids. Germline CDR1 KGHSH, CDR2 LQKENI. Trimming removed 2 bases at V and 4 bases at J, with 8 bases between. CDR3 in DNA: TGTGCCAGCTCACCAGGCAGGGGAGAGACCCAGTACTTC. As protein: CASSPGRGETQYF.

The genes are TRBV7-3 and TRBJ2-3, with D perhaps matching TRBD2 (6 bases). Deletions cut 4 bases from V and 1 base from J, with 18 bases between. Per the germline V gene, CDR1 is SGHTA and CDR2 is FQGTGA. The CDR3 extends over 17 amino acids. The DNA of the CDR3 is TGTGCCAGCAGCTCGGACGCGACGGGACTTCGCACAGATACGCAGTATTTT. It translates to CASSSDATGLRTDTQYF. Based on the CDR3 plus reference TRBV7-3 and TRBJ2-3, the full variable domain is GAGVSQTPSNKVTEKGKYVELRCDPISGHTALYWYRQSLGQGPEFLIYFQGTGAADDSGLPNDRFFAVRPEGSVSTLKIQRTERGDSAVYLCASSSDATGLRTDTQYFGPGTRLTVL.

J is TRBJ2-1 and V is TRBV9; possibly TRBD1 or TRBD2 for D (5 bases each). Germline CDR1 reads SGDLS; CDR2 reads YYNGEE. There are 14 residues in the CDR3. V was trimmed by 5 bases and J by 2 bases, leaving 11 bases between them. DNA for the CDR3: TGTGCCAGCAGTTTTCGGGACGCCTACAATGAGCAGTTCTTC. It encodes CASSFRDAYNEQFF.

This clone was seen once. The rearrangement joins TRBV30 to TRBJ1-5; D uncertain. This CDR3 contains 14 residues. The V end was cut by 0 bases, the J end by 2 bases, with 8 bases between. Per the germline V gene, CDR1 is GTSNPN and CDR2 is SVGIG (reference sequence). CDR3 amino acids: CAWSVHGGNQPQHF. The CDR3 nucleotides are TGTGCCTGGAGTGTACACGGGGGCAATCAGCCCCAGCATTTT.

The J gene is TRBJ2-3, the V gene TRBV10-3; D call uncertain. Germline lookup yields CDR1 ENHRY and CDR2 SYGVKD. The CDR3 consists of 13 residues. V was cut by 3 bases and J by 2 bases, with 6 bases left in between. CDR3 region: CAISEPLTDTQYF. CDR3 DNA: TGTGCCATCAGTGAACCCCTCACAGATACGCAGTATTTT.

The J gene is TRBJ2-7, the V gene TRBV28; weak D call: TRBD2 (5 bases). This CDR3 is built from 15 residues. Germline CDR1 is MDHEN and CDR2 is SYDVKM. Trimming took 3 bases from V and 4 from J, leaving 16 bases between them. CDR3 in amino acids: CASSLAQTRGYEQYF. CDR3 DNA sequence: TGTGCCAGCAGTTTGGCACAAACCCGGGGTTACGAGCAGTACTTC.

The rearrangement uses TRBV5-1 and TRBJ2-2, with 10 bases fitting TRBD1. This CDR3 contains 19 residues. The germline CDR1 and CDR2 sequences are SGHRS and YFSETQ. After removal of 5 bases from V and 0 bases from J, the junction contained 13 bases not matched to a gene. The CDR3 here is CASSHWTGGPFPNTGELFF. CDR3 DNA: TGCGCCAGCAGTCACTGGACAGGGGGGCCATTCCCGAACACCGGGGAGCTGTTTTTT.

This chain links TRBV19 with TRBJ2-3; 9 bases match TRBD1. Per the germline V gene, CDR1 is LNHDA and CDR2 is SQIVND (reference sequence). The CDR3 contains 15 residues. The trim removed 4 bases at V and 4 bases at J, leaving 6 bases unmatched. The CDR3 here is CASSTVDRGADTQYF. In DNA form, the CDR3 reads TGTGCCAGTAGTACGGTGGACAGGGGTGCAGATACGCAGTATTTT. Filled out from reference TRBV19 and TRBJ2-3, the complete variable domain reads DGGITQSPKYLFRKEGQNVTLSCEQNLNHDAMYWYRQDPGQGLRLIYYSQIVNDFQKGDIAEGYSVSREKKESFPLTVTSAQKNPTAFYLCASSTVDRGADTQYFGPGTRLTVL.

This rearrangement joins TRBV5-4 to TRBJ2-5; D gene uncertain. The CDR3 is made up of 14 amino acids. V dropped 1 base and J dropped 1 base, with 8 bases sitting between them. Germline V gene lookup returns CDR1 SGHNT and CDR2 YYREEE (reference sequence). This CDR3 reads CASSLPRAQETQYF. The CDR3 DNA sequence: TGTGCCAGCAGCTTGCCTAGGGCCCAAGAGACCCAGTACTTC.

The gene calls are TRBV7-8 and TRBJ2-1; 9 bases are shared with TRBD2. The V gene's germline CDR1 is SGHVS and CDR2 FQNEAQ. The V and J ends lost 5 bases and 5 bases, in that order; junction bases with no gene match: 13. The CDR3 runs 17 residues. CDR3 sequence (DNA): TGTGCCAGCAGCCCAAGATGGGCTAGCGGGATTAACAATGAGCAGTTCTTC. Encoded protein: CASSPRWASGINNEQFF.

This chain links TRBV5-1 with TRBJ1-6, with TRBD1 identical over 9 bases. Germline lookup yields CDR1 SGHRS and CDR2 YFSETQ. CDR3 length equals 14 residues. Unmatched junction bases numbered 4, after V lost 2 bases and J lost 10 bases. As DNA, the CDR3 is TGCGCCAGCAGCTTACAGGGGGCTGAATCACCCCTCCACTTT. Its protein product is CASSLQGAESPLHF.

This clone is medium-sized. The chain links TRBV20-1 to TRBJ2-7; D remains unclear. The germline V and J ends were trimmed by 3 bases and 0 bases, with 6 bases remaining between them. The CDR3 is 12 residues long. Germline V gives CDR1 DFQATT, CDR2 SNEGSKA (reference sequence). The CDR3 bases are TGCAGTGCTAGTTACAACTCCTACGAGCAGTACTTC. Translated: CSASYNSYEQYF.

The J gene is TRBJ2-7, the V gene TRBV30, with TRBD2 identical over 12 bases. CDR3 size: 13 residues. The germline gives CDR1 GTSNPN, CDR2 SVGIG (reference sequence). V lost 1 base to trimming and J lost 10 bases; unmatched junction nucleotides: 5. The CDR3 bases are TGTGCCTGGAGTGCACTAGCGGGAGGTACCCAGTACTTC. Encoded protein: CAWSALAGGTQYF.

This clone was observed once. This rearrangement joins TRBV10-3 to TRBJ2-7, with D unclear. The CDR3 is 13 amino acids. V dropped 2 bases and J dropped 0 bases, with 5 bases sitting between them. The germline gives CDR1 ENHRY, CDR2 SYGVKD. The CDR3 region has the DNA TGTGCCATCAGTGAGGGGAACTCCTACGAGCAGTACTTC. Protein product: CAISEGNSYEQYF.

The chain links TRBV19 to TRBJ1-2, with D possibly TRBD1 on 5 matching bases. Trimming removed 7 bases at V and 4 bases at J, with 16 bases between. Germline loops: CDR1 LNHDA, CDR2 SQIVND (reference sequence). This CDR3 region has 14 residues. The CDR3 reads CASTREFQGYGYTF. The CDR3 nucleotides read TGTGCCAGTACGAGGGAATTTCAGGGCTATGGCTACACCTTC.

This sequence joins TRBV6-5 and TRBJ1-1, with 7 bases fitting TRBD1. V was clipped by 6 bases and J by 0 bases; unmatched bases: 7. Germline V gene lookup returns CDR1 MNHEY and CDR2 SVGAGI. This CDR3 is built from 15 residues. In DNA, the CDR3 is TGTGCCAGCAGCTTGCAACAGGGGTTGAACACTGAAGCTTTCTTT. The encoded protein is CASSLQQGLNTEAFF.

This clone was recorded only once. The chain uses TRBV4-3 and TRBJ2-2, with D possibly matching TRBD2 (5 bases). Germline CDR1 reads LGHNA; CDR2 reads YSLEER. The length of the CDR3 is 15 residues. Trimming took 1 base from V and 7 from J, leaving 13 bases between them. CDR3 in DNA: TGCGCCAGCAGCCAAGTGGTGACTAATTTCGGGGAGCTGTTTTTT. Translated, it gives CASSQVVTNFGELFF.

The V and J genes are TRBV5-4 and TRBJ1-1, with no clear D. This CDR3 spans 14 amino acids. Trimming took 0 bases from V and 3 from J, leaving 9 bases between them. CDR1 is SGHNT, CDR2 YYREEE, per germline (reference sequence). CDR3 residues: CASSLGSRDTEAFF. DNA for the CDR3: TGTGCCAGCAGCTTGGGCAGTAGGGACACTGAAGCTTTCTTT.